Following are 19 T cell receptor beta chains from one sample sequenced in a study of cytomegalovirus exposure and HLA in healthy donors. It was with 60 Vbeta and 13 Jbeta primers that the PCR ran. TCRdb's copy holds only in-frame clones and misses some; the assay was immunoSEQ multiplex PCR. The profile shows 100,000 to 150,000 clones, around 82% of them singletons. Sequencing was carried out using PBMCs. These receptor sequences come from a man aged 25 to 40 in good health and CMV-seropositive.

A few counts support this clone. As DNA, the CDR3 is TGTGCCAGCAGCCCAAAATTGGGGCAGGGGGCCGTTGGCTACACCTTC. Protein: CASSPKLGQGAVGYTF. The chain uses TRBV5-4 and TRBJ1-2; 8 positions match TRBD1. This CDR3 comprises 16 residues. The V gene end was trimmed by 4 bases and the J gene end by 7 bases; junction bases not matched to a gene: 15. Germline values: CDR1 SGHNT, CDR2 YYREEE (reference sequence).

The genes are TRBV27 and TRBJ2-4; D may be TRBD2 (5 bases). Germline V gives CDR1 MNHEY, CDR2 SMNVEV (reference sequence). Trimming took 8 bases from V and 0 from J, leaving 14 bases between them. The CDR3 has 15 amino acids. CDR3 nucleotides: TGTGCCAGCCAGCGGTCAGAGCTAGCCAAAAACATTCAGTACTTC. Translation gives CASQRSELAKNIQYF.

The chain employs TRBV15 and TRBJ1-2; 7 bases are shared with TRBD1. The J segment lost 4 bases and the V segment lost 1 base, leaving 9 bases of the junction unmatched. CDR3 length: 16 residues. Germline V gene data show CDR1 as LNHNV and CDR2 as YYDKDF (reference sequence). The CDR3 DNA follows: TGTGCCACCAGCAGAGGTGGAGGACAGGAGGGCTATGGCTACACCTTC. Translating it yields CATSRGGGQEGYGYTF.

The chain uses TRBV18 and TRBJ2-3; TRBD2 agrees at 7 bases. The V gene end was trimmed by 0 bases and the J gene end by 3 bases; junction bases not matched to a gene: 3. This CDR3 has 15 residues. Germline V gene lookup returns CDR1 KGHSH and CDR2 LQKENI. DNA of the CDR3: TGTGCCAGCTCACCACCCTTGCGGGGGACAGATACGCAGTATTTT. This sequence encodes CASSPPLRGTDTQYF.

The gene calls are TRBV19 and TRBJ2-2; TRBD2 agrees at 8 bases. The CDR3 covers 15 residues. Trimming cost V 3 bases and J 3 bases; bases outside gene matches: 3. Germline assignment: CDR1 LNHDA and CDR2 SQIVND (reference sequence). CDR3 sequence (DNA): TGTGCCAGTAGTATCGGGGGGGCGGACACCGGGGAGCTGTTTTTT. Protein sequence: CASSIGGADTGELFF.

The V gene is TRBV6-1, the J gene TRBJ2-3; D gene ambiguous. The ends were cut back, 4 bases at V and 7 bases at J, with 9 bases in the middle. The CDR3 consists of 12 residues. Germline CDR1 and CDR2: MNHNS and SASEGT. In DNA, the CDR3 is TGTGCCAGCAGTGCTCGGGTAAATACGCAGTATTTT. Protein product: CASSARVNTQYF.

V and J are TRBV18 and TRBJ2-1; 7 bases align to TRBD1. Per germline, CDR1 KGHSH and CDR2 LQKENI. The CDR3 loop spans 15 amino acids. V shed 3 bases, J shed 0 bases, and the junction held 2 bases outside the gene matches. The CDR3 protein is CASSPWDSSYNEQFF. The CDR3 bases are TGTGCCAGCTCACCTTGGGACAGCTCCTACAATGAGCAGTTCTTC.

The chain is built from TRBV7-2 and TRBJ1-2; 8 nucleotides agree with TRBD1. The CDR3 is 17 residues long. J was trimmed by 8 bases and V by 2 bases; bases with no gene match: 16. Per germline, CDR1 SGHTA and CDR2 FQGNSA. The CDR3 sequence: CASSLTTPAGGGTGYTF. The CDR3 DNA follows: TGTGCCAGCAGCTTAACGACCCCCGCAGGGGGCGGTACGGGCTACACCTTC.

This clone was detected only once. The chain has TRBV29-1 and TRBJ2-1; 8 bases map to TRBD1. Germline CDR1 reads SQVTM; CDR2 reads ANQGSEA. The V gene end was trimmed by 3 bases and the J gene end by 14 bases; junction bases not matched to a gene: 9. This CDR3 region has 12 residues. The CDR3: CSVEGGQVGKFF. As DNA, the CDR3 is TGCAGCGTTGAGGGGGGACAGGTTGGGAAGTTCTTC.

V usage is TRBV7-6 and J usage is TRBJ2-1; a possible D gene is TRBD1 (6 bases). V lost 2 bases, J lost 5 bases, and 10 bases lay in between. The CDR3 is 14 residues long. Germline V CDR1 and CDR2: SGHVS, FNYEAQ. CDR3 nucleotide sequence: TGTGCCAGCAGCTTAAGACAGGAAAACAATGAGCAGTTCTTC. As protein: CASSLRQENNEQFF.

V gene TRBV28 combines with J gene TRBJ2-3; D gene uncertain. V lost 5 bases, J lost 4 bases, and 10 bases lay in between. The germline gives CDR1 MDHEN, CDR2 SYDVKM. The CDR3 sequence is 13 residues long. The CDR3 region is CASSGDTADTQYF. CDR3 DNA sequence: TGTGCCAGCAGTGGTGACACCGCAGATACGCAGTATTTT.

The CDR3 nucleotides read TGTGCCAGCAGCCCTCCGGACAGGGGTTCCTACGAGCAGTACTTC. This sequence encodes CASSPPDRGSYEQYF. V gene TRBV13 combines with J gene TRBJ2-7, with 9 bases aligning to TRBD1. V lost 5 bases, J lost 1 base, and 6 bases stayed unmatched. Germline-derived CDR1 and CDR2 are PRHDT and FYEKMQ (reference sequence). The CDR3 spans 15 residues.

The rearrangement joins TRBV6-1 to TRBJ1-6; 8 bases fit TRBD1. The germline gives CDR1 MNHNS, CDR2 SASEGT. V trimming: 2 bases; J trimming: 9 bases; junction bases outside the gene matches: 9. The CDR3 contains 16 residues. CDR3 nucleotides: TGTGCCAGCAGTGAAAGGACAGGGACTCGCGGTTCACCCCTCCACTTT. Translating gives CASSERTGTRGSPLHF.

The rearrangement joins TRBV27 to TRBJ2-7, with 13 bases lining up with TRBD2. The CDR3 loop spans 14 amino acids. CDR1 and CDR2 (germline): MNHEY, SMNVEV (reference sequence). Trimming at V came to 10 bases and at J to 7 bases, leaving 10 bases not matched to a gene. The CDR3 nucleotides read TGTGCCACCAGGGGACTAGCGGGGAGCGGTGAGCAGTACTTC. Its protein is CATRGLAGSGEQYF.

The rearrangement joins TRBV13 to TRBJ2-7; the D gene is possibly TRBD2 (7 bases). Germline loops: CDR1 PRHDT, CDR2 FYEKMQ (reference sequence). This CDR3 has 15 residues. The V and J ends lost 3 bases and 6 bases respectively, with 18 bases between them. The DNA for the CDR3 is TGTGCCAGCAGCTTGAGGGGGGAGGGCCGGGGCGAGCAGTACTTC. Amino acids: CASSLRGEGRGEQYF.

This clone is a singleton in its sample. This sequence joins TRBV30 and TRBJ2-7; D is perhaps TRBD2 (6 bases). CDR1 is GTSNPN and CDR2 is SVGIG in the germline V gene (reference sequence). The CDR3 consists of 13 residues. The ends were cut back, 5 bases at V and 2 bases at J, with 13 bases in the middle. This CDR3 reads CAWDKRLAYEQYF. In nucleotides, the CDR3 is TGTGCCTGGGACAAAAGACTAGCCTACGAGCAGTACTTC.

The V gene is TRBV15, the J gene TRBJ1-1; the D gene is possibly TRBD1 (6 bases). Deletions cut 3 bases from V and 8 bases from J, with 22 bases between. The CDR3 has 16 amino acids. Looked up from germline, CDR1 is LNHNV and CDR2 is YYDKDF (reference sequence). CDR3 in amino acids: CATSSSAGTRQSEAFF. The CDR3 nucleotides are TGTGCCACCAGCAGTTCTGCCGGGACAAGACAATCGGAAGCTTTCTTT.

V and J are TRBV7-6 and TRBJ2-1; D is possibly TRBD2 (5 bases). The CDR3 has 17 amino acids. Between the trimmed V and J ends, which lost 1 base and 9 bases, there was a span of 22 bases. Germline V lookup: CDR1 SGHVS, CDR2 FNYEAQ. CDR3 in amino acids: CASSLENGVRPYIEQFF. The CDR3 DNA is TGTGCCAGCAGCTTAGAGAACGGGGTACGTCCGTATATTGAGCAGTTCTTC.

This clone was observed a few times. The CDR3 bases are TGTGCCAGCAGCTTGTTCAAGGGACAGGGGGCGCCCGGGCAGTACTTC. Protein product: CASSLFKGQGAPGQYF. The chain has TRBV5-6 and TRBJ2-7, with 12 bases fitting TRBD1. V lost 1 base, J lost 9 bases, and 11 bases stayed unmatched. CDR3 length equals 16 residues. Germline V lookup: CDR1 SGHDT, CDR2 YYEEEE.